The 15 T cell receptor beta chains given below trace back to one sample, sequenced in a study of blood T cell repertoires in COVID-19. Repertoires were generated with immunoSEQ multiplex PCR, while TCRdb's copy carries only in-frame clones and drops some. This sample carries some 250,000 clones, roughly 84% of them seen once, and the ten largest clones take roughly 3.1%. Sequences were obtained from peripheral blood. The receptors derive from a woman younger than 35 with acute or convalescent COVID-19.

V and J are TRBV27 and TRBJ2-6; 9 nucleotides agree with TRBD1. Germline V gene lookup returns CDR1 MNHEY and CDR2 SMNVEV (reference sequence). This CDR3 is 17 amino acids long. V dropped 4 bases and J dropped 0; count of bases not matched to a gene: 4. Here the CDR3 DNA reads TGTGCCAGCAGTTCCCCGACAGGGGGCTCTGGGGCCAACGTCCTGACTTTC. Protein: CASSSPTGGSGANVLTF.

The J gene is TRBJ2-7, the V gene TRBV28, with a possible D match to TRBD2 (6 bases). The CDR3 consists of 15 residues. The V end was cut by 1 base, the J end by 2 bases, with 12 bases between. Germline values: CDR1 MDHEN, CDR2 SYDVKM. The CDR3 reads CASSLSGTVAYEQYF. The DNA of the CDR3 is TGTGCCAGCAGTTTATCCGGGACTGTTGCCTACGAGCAGTACTTC.

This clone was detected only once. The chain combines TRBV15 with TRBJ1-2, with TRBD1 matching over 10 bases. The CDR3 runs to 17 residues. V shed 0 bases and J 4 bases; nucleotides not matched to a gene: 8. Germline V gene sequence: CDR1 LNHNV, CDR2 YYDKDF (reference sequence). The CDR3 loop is CATSRDGWGQGFYGYTF. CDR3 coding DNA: TGTGCCACCAGCAGAGATGGTTGGGGACAGGGGTTCTATGGCTACACCTTC.

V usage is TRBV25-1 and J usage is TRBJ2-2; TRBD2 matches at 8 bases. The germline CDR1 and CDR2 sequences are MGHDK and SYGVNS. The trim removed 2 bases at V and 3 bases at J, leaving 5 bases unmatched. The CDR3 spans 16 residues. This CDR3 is CASSERSGSDTGELFF. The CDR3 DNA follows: TGTGCCAGCAGTGAAAGGAGCGGGAGCGACACCGGGGAGCTGTTTTTT.

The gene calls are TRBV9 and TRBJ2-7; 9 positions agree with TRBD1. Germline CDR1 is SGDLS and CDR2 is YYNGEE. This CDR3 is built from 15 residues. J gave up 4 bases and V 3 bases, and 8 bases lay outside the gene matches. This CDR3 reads CASSAGDRDLYEQYF. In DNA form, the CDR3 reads TGTGCCAGCAGCGCTGGGGACAGGGACTTATACGAGCAGTACTTC.

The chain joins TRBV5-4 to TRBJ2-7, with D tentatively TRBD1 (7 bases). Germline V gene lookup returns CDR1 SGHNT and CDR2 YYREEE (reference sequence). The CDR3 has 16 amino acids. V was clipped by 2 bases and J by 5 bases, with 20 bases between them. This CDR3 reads CASSFGGSRQGHEQYF. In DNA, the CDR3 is TGTGCCAGCAGCTTTGGGGGGAGCCGACAGGGCCACGAGCAGTACTTC. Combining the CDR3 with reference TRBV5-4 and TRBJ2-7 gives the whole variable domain ETGVTQSPTHLIKTRGQQVTLRCSSQSGHNTVSWYQQALGQGPQFIFQYYREEENGRGNFPPRFSGLQFPNYSSELNVNALELDDSALYLCASSFGGSRQGHEQYFGPGTRLTVT.

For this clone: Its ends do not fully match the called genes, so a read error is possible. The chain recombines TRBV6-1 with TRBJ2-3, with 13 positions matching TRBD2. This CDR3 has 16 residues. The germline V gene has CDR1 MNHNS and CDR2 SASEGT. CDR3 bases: TGTGCCAGCAATGAACCTACTAGCGGGAGGGTAGATACGCAGTATTTT. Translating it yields CASNEPTSGRVDTQYF.

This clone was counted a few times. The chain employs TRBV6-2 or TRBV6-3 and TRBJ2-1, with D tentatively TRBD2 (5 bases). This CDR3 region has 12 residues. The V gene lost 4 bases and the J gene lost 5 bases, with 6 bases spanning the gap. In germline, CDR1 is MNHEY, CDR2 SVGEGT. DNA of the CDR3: TGTGCCAGCAGTTCGACTAACAATGAGCAGTTCTTC. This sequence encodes CASSSTNNEQFF.

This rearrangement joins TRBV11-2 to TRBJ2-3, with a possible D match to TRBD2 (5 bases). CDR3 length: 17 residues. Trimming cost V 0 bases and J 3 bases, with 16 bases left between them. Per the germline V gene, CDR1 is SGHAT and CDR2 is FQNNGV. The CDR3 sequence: CASSLDGGLTFTDTQYF. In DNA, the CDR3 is TGTGCCAGCAGCTTAGATGGAGGCCTAACGTTTACAGATACGCAGTATTTT. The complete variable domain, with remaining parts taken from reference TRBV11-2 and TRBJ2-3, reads EAGVAQSPRYKIIEKRQSVAFWCNPISGHATLYWYQQILGQGPKLLIQFQNNGVVDDSQLPKDRFSAERLKGVDSTLKIQPAKLEDSAVYLCASSLDGGLTFTDTQYFGPGTRLTVL.

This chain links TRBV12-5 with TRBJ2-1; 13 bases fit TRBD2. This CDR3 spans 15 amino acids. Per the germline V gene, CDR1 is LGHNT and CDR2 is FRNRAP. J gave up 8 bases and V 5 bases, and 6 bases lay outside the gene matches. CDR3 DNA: TGTGCTAGTGGTCCCGGACTAGCGGGAGCTCATGAGCAGTTCTTC. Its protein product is CASGPGLAGAHEQFF.

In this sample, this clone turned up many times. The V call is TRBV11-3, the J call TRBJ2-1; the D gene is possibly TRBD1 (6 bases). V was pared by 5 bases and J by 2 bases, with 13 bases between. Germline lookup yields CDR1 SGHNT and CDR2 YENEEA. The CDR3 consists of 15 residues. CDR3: CASSVRDTAYNEQFF. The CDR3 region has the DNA TGTGCCAGCAGCGTCCGGGACACGGCCTACAATGAGCAGTTCTTC.

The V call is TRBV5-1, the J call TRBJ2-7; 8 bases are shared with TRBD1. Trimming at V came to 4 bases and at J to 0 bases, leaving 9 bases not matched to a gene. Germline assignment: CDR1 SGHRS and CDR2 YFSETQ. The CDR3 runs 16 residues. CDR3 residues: CASSAGTGLSSYEQYF. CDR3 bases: TGCGCCAGCAGCGCGGGGACAGGCTTGAGCTCCTACGAGCAGTACTTC.

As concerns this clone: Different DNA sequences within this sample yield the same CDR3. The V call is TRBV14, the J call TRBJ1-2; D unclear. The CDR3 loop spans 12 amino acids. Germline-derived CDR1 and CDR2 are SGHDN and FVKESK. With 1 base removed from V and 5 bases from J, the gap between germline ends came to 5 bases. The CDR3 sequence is CASSQGGYGYTF. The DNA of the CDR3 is TGTGCCAGCAGCCAAGGAGGTTATGGCTACACCTTC.

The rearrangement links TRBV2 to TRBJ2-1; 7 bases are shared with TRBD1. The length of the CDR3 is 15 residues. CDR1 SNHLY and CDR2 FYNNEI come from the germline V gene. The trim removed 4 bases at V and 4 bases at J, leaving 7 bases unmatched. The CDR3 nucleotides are TGTGCCAGCAGTGCTGGTGAGGGGGCTTACAATGAGCAGTTCTTC. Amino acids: CASSAGEGAYNEQFF.

The CDR3 DNA sequence: TGTGCCAGTAGTTGGACTAGCGGGCCCAACACCGGGGAGCTGTTTTTT. Translation: CASSWTSGPNTGELFF. The chain recombines TRBV19 with TRBJ2-2, with TRBD2 matching 11 bases. The germline gives CDR1 LNHDA, CDR2 SQIVND (reference sequence). The CDR3 has 16 amino acids. The V and J ends lost 5 bases and 2 bases, in that order; junction bases with no gene match: 4.